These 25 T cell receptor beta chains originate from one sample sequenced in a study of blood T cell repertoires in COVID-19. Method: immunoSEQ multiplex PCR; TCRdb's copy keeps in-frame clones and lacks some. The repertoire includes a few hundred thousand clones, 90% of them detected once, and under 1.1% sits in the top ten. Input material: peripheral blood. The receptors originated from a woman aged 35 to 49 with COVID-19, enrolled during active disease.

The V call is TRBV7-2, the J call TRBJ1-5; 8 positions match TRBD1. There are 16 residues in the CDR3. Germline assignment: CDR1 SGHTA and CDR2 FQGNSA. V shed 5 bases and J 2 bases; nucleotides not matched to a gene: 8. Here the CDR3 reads CASSLNDRGRNQPQHF. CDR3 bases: TGTGCCAGCAGCCTCAACGACAGGGGCCGCAATCAGCCCCAGCATTTT.

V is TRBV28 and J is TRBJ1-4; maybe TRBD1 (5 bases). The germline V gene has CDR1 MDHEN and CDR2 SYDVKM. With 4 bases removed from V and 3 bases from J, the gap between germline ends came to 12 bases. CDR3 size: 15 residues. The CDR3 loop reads CASSSPRVPNEKLFF. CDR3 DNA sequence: TGTGCCAGCAGTTCCCCCAGGGTTCCTAATGAAAAACTGTTTTTT.

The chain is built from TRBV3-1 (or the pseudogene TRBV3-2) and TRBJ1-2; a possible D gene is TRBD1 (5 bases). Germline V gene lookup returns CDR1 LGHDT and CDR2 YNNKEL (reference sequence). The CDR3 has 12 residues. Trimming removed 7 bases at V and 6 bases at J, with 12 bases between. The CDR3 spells CASNRRGDGYTF. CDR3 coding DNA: TGTGCCAGCAACAGGAGGGGCGATGGCTACACCTTC.

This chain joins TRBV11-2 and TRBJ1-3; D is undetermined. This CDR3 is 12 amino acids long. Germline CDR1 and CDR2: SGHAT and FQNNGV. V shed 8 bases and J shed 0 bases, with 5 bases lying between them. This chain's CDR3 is CASEGSGNTIYF. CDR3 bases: TGTGCCAGCGAGGGCTCTGGAAACACCATATATTTT.

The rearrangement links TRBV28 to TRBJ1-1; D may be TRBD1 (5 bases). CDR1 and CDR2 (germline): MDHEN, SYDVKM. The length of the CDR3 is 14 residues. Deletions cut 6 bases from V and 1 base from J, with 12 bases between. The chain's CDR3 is CASRRTPTNTEAFF. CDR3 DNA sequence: TGTGCCAGCAGGAGGACACCGACGAACACTGAAGCTTTCTTT.

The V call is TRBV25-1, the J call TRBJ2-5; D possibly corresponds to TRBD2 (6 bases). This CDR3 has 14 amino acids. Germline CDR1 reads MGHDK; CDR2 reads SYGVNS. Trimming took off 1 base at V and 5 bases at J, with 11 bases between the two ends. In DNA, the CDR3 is TGTGCCAGCAGTGAATTAAGACGGGGGGAGACCCAGTACTTC. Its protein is CASSELRRGETQYF.

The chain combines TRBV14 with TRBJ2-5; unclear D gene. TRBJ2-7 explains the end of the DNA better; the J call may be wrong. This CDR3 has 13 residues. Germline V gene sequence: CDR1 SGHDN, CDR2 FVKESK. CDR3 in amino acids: CASSQALLYEQYF. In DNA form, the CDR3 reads TGTGCCAGCAGCCAAGCCCTACTCTACGAGCAGTACTTC.

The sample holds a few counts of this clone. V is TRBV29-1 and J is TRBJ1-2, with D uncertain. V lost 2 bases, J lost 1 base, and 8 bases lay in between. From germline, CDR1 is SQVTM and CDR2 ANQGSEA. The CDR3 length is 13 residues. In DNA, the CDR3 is TGCAGCGTTGAAAGTTTGCGTAACTATGGCTACACCTTC. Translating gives CSVESLRNYGYTF.

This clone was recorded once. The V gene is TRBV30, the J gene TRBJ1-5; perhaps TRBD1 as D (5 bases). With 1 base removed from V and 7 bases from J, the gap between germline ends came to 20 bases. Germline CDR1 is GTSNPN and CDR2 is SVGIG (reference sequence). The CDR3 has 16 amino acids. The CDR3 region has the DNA TGTGCCTGGAGTGGGGTAAGGAGGGGAAAGATCCAGCCCCAGCATTTT. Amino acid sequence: CAWSGVRRGKIQPQHF.

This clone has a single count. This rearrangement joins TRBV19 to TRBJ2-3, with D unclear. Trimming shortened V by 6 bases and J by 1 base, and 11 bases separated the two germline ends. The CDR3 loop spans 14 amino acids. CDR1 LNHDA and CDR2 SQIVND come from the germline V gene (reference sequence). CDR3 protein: CASSSTRGTDTQYF. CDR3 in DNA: TGTGCCAGTAGCTCGACAAGAGGCACAGATACGCAGTATTTT.

CDR3 sequence reads: CSGWGQGANVLTF. Written as DNA, the CDR3 is TGCAGCGGATGGGGACAGGGAGCCAACGTCCTGACTTTC. The J gene is TRBJ2-6, the V gene TRBV29-1; 9 bases match TRBD1. Trimming took 7 bases from V and 7 from J; bases not matched to a gene: 5. Germline CDR1 reads SQVTM; CDR2 reads ANQGSEA. This CDR3 spans 13 amino acids.

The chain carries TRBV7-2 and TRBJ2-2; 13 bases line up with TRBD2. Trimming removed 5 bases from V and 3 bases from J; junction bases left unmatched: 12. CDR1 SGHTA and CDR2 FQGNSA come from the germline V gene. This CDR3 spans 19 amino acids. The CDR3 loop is CASSLGLAGWAEDTGELFF. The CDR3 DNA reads TGTGCCAGCAGCCTGGGACTAGCGGGATGGGCCGAGGACACCGGGGAGCTGTTTTTT.

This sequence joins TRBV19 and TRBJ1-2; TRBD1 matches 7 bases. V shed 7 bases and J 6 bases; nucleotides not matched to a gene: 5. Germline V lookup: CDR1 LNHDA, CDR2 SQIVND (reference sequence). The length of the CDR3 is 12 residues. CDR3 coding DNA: TGTGCCAGTATTGACAGGGTAAATGGCTACACCTTC. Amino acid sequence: CASIDRVNGYTF.

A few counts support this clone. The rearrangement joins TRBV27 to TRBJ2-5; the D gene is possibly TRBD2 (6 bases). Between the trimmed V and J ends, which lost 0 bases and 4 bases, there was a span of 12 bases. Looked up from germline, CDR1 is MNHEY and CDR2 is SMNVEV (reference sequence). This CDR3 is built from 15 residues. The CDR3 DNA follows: TGTGCCAGCAGTTTATCGATTATGGGAGGAGAGACCCAGTACTTC. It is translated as CASSLSIMGGETQYF.

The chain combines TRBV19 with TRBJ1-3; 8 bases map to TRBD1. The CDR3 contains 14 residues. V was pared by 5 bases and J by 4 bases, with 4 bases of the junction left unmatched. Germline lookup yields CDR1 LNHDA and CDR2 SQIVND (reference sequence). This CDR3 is CASSQRTGGNTIYF. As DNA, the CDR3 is TGTGCCAGTAGTCAAAGGACAGGGGGAAACACCATATATTTT.

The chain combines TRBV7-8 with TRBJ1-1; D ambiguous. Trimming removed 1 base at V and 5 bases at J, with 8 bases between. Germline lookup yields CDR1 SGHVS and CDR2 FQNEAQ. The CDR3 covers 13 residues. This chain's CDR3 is CASSLERSTEAFF. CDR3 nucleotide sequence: TGTGCCAGCAGCTTAGAGAGGAGTACTGAAGCTTTCTTT. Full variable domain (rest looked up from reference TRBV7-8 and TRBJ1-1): GAGVSQSPRYKVAKRGQDVALRCDPISGHVSLFWYQQALGQGPEFLTYFQNEAQLDKSGLPSDRFFAERPEGSVSTLKIQRTQQEDSAVYLCASSLERSTEAFFGQGTRLTVV.

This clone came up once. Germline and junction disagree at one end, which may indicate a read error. The CDR3 sequence is CATSGLTVTSTDTQYF. CDR3 bases: TGTGCCACCAGTGGTTTGACAGTAACTAGCACAGATACGCAGTATTTT. The V call is TRBV24-1, the J call TRBJ2-3; tentative D call: TRBD1 (5 bases). The CDR3 extends over 16 amino acids. Germline V CDR1 and CDR2: KGHDR, SFDVKD.

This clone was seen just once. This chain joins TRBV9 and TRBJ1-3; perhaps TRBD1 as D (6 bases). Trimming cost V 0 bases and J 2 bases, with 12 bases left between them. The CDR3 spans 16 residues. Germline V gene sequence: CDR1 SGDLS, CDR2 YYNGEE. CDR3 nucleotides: TGTGCCAGCAGCGTAGGGGGGAGACAGGCTGGAAACACCATATATTTT. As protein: CASSVGGRQAGNTIYF.

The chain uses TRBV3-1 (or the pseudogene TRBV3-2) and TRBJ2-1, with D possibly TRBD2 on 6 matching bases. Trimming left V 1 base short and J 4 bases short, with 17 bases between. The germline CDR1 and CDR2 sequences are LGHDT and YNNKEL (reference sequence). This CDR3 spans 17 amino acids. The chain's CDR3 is CASSQARAGYNYNEQFF. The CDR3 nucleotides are TGTGCCAGCAGCCAAGCCAGGGCGGGGTATAATTACAATGAGCAGTTCTTC.

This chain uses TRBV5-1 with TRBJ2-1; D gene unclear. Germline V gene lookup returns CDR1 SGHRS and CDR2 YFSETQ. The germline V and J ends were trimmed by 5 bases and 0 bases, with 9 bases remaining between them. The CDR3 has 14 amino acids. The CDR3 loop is CASSPESSYNEQFF. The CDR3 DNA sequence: TGCGCCAGCAGTCCGGAGAGCTCCTACAATGAGCAGTTCTTC.

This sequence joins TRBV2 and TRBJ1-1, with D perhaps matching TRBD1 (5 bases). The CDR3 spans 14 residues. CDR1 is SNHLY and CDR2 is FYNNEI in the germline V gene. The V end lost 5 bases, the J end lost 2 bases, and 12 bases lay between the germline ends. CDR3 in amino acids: CASSRLQGNTEAFF. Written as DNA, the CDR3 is TGTGCCAGCAGTCGACTGCAGGGAAACACTGAAGCTTTCTTT.

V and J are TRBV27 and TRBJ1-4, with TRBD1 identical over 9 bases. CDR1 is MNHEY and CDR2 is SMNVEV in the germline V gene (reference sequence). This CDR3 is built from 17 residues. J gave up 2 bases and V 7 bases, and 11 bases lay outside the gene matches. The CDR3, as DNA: TGTGCCAGCACCCATAGGGGGACAGGGCGGACTAATGAAAAACTGTTTTTT. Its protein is CASTHRGTGRTNEKLFF.

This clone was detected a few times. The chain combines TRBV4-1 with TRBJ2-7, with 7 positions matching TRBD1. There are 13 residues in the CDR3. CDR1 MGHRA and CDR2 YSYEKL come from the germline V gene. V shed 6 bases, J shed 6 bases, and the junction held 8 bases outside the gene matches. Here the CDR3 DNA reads TGCGCCAGCAGACCGACAGGGTCTGGCGAGCAGTACTTC. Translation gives CASRPTGSGEQYF.

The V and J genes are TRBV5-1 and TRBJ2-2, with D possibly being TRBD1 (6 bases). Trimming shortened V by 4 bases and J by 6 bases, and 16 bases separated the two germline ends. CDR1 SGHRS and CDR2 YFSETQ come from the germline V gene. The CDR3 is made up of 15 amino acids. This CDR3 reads CASSPTGLVAGELFF. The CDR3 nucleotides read TGCGCCAGCAGCCCAACAGGGTTGGTCGCCGGGGAGCTGTTTTTT.

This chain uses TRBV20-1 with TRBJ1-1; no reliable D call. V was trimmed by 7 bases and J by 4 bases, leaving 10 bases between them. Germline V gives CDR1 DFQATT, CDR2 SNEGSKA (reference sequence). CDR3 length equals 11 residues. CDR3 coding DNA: TGCAGTGAGGCAGGCCCCACTGAAGCTTTCTTT. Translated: CSEAGPTEAFF.